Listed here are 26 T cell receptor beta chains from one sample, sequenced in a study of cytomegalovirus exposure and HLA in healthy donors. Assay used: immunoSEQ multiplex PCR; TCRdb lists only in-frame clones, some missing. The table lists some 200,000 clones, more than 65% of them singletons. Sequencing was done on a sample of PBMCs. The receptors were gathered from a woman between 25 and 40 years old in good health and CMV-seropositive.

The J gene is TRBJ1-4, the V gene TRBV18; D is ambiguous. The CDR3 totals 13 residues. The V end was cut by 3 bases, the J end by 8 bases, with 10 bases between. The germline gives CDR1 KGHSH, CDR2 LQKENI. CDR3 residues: CASSPSPREKLFF. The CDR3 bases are TGTGCCAGCTCACCTTCCCCCCGGGAAAAACTGTTTTTT. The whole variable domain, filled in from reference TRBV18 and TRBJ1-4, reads NAGVMQNPRHLVRRRGQEARLRCSPMKGHSHVYWYRQLPEEGLKFMVYLQKENIIDESGMPKERFSAEFPKEGPSILRIQQVVRGDSAAYFCASSPSPREKLFFGSGTQLSVL.

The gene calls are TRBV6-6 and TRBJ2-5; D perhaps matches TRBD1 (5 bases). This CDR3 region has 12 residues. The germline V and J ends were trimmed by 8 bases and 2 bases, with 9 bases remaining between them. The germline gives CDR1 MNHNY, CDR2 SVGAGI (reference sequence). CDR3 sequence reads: CASGAEQETQYF. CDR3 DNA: TGTGCCAGCGGGGCTGAGCAAGAGACCCAGTACTTC.

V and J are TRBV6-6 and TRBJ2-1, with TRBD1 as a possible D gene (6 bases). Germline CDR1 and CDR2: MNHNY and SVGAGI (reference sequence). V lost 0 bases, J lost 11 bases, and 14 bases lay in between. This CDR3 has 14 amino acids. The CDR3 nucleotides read TGTGCCAGCAGTTACTCGTCTGAGGACAGTAAGCAGTTCTTC. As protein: CASSYSSEDSKQFF.

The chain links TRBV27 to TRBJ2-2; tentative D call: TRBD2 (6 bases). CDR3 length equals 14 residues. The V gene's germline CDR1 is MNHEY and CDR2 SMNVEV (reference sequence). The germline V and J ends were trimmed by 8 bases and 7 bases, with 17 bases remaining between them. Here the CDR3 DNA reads TGTGCCAGCTCCTATGAGGTGGGGGGCGGGGAGCTGTTTTTT. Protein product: CASSYEVGGGELFF.

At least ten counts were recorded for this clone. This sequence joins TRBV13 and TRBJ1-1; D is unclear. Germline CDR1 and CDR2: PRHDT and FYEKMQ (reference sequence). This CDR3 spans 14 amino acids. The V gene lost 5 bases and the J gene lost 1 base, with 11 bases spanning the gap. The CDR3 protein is CASSPGLTNTEAFF. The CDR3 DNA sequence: TGTGCCAGCAGCCCGGGTTTGACGAACACTGAAGCTTTCTTT.

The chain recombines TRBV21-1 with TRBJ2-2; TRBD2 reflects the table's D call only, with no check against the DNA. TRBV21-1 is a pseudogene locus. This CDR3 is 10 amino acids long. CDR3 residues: CASTPGELFF. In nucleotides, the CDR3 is TGTGCCAGCACCCCGGGGGAGCTGTTTTTT.

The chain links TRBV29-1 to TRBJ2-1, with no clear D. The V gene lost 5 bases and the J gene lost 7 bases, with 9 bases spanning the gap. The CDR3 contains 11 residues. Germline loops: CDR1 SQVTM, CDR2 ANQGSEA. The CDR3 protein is CSVSSGNEQFF. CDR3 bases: TGCAGCGTTTCCTCGGGTAATGAGCAGTTCTTC.

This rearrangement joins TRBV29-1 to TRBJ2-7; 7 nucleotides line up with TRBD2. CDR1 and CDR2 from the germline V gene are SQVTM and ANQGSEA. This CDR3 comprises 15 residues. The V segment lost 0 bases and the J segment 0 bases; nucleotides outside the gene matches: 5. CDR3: CSVEDSSGSSYEQYF. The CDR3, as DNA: TGCAGCGTTGAAGACTCTAGCGGTAGCTCCTACGAGCAGTACTTC.

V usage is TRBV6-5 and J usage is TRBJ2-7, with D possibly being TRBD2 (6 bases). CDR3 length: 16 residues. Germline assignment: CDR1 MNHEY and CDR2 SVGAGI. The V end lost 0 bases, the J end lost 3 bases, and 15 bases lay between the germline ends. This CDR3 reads CASSYSGDSGGYEQYF. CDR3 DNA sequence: TGTGCCAGCAGTTACTCGGGGGATAGCGGCGGCTACGAGCAGTACTTC.

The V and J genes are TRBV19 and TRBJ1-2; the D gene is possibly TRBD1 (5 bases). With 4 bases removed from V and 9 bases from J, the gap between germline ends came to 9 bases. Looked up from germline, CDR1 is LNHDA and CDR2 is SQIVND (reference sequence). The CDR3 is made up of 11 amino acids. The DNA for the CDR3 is TGTGCCAGTAGTACAGGGATCCGCTACACCTTC. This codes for CASSTGIRYTF.

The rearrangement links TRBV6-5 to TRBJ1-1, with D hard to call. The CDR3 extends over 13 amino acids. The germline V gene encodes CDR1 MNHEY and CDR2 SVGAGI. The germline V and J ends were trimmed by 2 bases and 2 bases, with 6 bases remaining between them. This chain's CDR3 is CASSYKHNTEAFF. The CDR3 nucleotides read TGTGCCAGCAGTTACAAACACAACACTGAAGCTTTCTTT.

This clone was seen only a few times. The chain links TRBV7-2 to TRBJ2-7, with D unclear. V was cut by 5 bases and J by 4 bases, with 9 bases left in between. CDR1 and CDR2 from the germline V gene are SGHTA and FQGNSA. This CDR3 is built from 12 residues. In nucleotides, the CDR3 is TGTGCCAGCAGCCGAACCCTATACGAGCAGTACTTC. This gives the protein CASSRTLYEQYF.

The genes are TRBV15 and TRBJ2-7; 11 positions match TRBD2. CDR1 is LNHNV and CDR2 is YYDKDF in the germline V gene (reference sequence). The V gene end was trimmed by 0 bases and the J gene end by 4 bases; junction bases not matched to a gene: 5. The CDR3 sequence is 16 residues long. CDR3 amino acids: CATSRDRASGRYEQYF. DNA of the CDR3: TGTGCCACCAGCAGAGATCGGGCTAGCGGGAGGTACGAGCAGTACTTC.

The CDR3 region is CSVIFYGTGAMGNQPQHF. The CDR3, as DNA: TGCAGCGTGATTTTTTATGGGACAGGGGCGATGGGCAATCAGCCCCAGCATTTT. V usage is TRBV29-1 and J usage is TRBJ1-5; 10 bases map to TRBD1. Germline CDR1 and CDR2: SQVTM and ANQGSEA. With 6 bases clipped from V and 2 bases from J, the junction kept 16 bases outside the gene matches. This CDR3 comprises 18 residues.

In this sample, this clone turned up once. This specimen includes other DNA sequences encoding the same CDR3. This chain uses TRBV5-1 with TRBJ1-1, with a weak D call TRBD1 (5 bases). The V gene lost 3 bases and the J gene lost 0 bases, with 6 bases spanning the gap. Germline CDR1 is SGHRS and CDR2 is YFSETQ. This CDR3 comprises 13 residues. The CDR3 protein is CASSSTVNTEAFF. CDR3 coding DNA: TGCGCCAGCAGCTCGACAGTGAACACTGAAGCTTTCTTT.

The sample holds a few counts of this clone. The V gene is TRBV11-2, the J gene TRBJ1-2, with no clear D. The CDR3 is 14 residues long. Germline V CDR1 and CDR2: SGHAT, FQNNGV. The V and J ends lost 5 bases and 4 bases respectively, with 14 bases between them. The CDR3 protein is CASSPSGEVYGYTF. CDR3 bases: TGTGCCAGCAGCCCGAGTGGTGAGGTCTATGGCTACACCTTC.

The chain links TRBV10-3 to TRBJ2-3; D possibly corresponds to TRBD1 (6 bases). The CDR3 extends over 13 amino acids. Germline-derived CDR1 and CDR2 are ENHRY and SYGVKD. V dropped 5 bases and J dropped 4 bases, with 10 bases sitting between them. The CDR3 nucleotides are TGTGCCATCAGTTACAGGGTTCCAGATACGCAGTATTTT. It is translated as CAISYRVPDTQYF.

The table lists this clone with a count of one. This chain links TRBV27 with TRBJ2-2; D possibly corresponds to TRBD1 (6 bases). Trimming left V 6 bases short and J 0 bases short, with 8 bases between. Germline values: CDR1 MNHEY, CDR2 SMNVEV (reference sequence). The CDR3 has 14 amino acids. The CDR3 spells CASRRGTNTGELFF. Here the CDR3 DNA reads TGTGCCAGCAGGAGGGGGACGAACACCGGGGAGCTGTTTTTT.

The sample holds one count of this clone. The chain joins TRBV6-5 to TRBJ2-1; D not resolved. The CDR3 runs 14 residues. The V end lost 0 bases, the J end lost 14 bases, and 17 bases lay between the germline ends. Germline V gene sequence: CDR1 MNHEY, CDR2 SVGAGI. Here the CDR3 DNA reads TGTGCCAGCAGTTACTCATCGACGGAGTTCCTCGAGTTCTTC. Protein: CASSYSSTEFLEFF.

Here the CDR3 reads CASRTGDAEAFF. CDR3 DNA sequence: TGCGCCAGCAGGACAGGGGACGCTGAAGCTTTCTTT. The V call is TRBV5-1, the J call TRBJ1-1; 8 positions match TRBD1. The CDR3 spans 12 residues. V was clipped by 5 bases and J by 6 bases; unmatched bases: 3. CDR1 and CDR2 from the germline V gene are SGHRS and YFSETQ. Full variable domain (outside the CDR3, taken from reference TRBV5-1 and TRBJ1-1): KAGVTQTPRYLIKTRGQQVTLSCSPISGHRSVSWYQQTPGQGLQFLFEYFSETQRNKGNFPGRFSGRQFSNSRSEMNVSTLELGDSALYLCASRTGDAEAFFGQGTRLTVV.

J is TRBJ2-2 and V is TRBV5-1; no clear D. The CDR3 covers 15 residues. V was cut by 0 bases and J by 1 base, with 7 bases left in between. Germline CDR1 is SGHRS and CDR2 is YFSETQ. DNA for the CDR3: TGCGCCAGCAGCTTGGACGGGTTGAACACCGGGGAGCTGTTTTTT. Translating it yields CASSLDGLNTGELFF.

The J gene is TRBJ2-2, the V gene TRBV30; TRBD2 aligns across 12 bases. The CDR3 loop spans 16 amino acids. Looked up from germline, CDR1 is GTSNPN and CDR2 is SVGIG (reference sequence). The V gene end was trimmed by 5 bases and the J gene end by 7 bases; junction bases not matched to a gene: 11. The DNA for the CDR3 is TGTGCCTGGGCCCTCCGGACTAGCGGGATTTACGGGGAGCTGTTTTTT. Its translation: CAWALRTSGIYGELFF.

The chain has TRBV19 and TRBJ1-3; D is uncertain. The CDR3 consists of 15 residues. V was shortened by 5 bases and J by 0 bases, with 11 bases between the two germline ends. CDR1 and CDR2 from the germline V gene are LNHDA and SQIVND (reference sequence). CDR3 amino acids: CASSARRDSGNTIYF. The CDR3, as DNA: TGTGCCAGTAGTGCTCGACGGGACTCTGGAAACACCATATATTTT.

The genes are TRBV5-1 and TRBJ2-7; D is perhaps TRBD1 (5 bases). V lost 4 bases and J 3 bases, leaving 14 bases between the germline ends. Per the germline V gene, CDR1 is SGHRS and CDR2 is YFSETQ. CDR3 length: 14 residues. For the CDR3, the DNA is TGCGCCAGCAGCACCGTAGACAGAAACTACGAGCAGTACTTC. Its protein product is CASSTVDRNYEQYF.

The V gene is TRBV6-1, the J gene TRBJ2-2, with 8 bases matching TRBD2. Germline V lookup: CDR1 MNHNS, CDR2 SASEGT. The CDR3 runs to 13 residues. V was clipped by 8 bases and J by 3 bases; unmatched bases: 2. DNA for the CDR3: TGTGCCAGCGAGCGGGAGCACACCGGGGAGCTGTTTTTT. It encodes CASEREHTGELFF.

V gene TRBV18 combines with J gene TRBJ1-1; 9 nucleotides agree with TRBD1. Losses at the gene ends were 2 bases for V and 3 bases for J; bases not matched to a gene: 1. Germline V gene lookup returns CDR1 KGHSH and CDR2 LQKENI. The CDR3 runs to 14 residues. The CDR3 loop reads CASSPRTGDTEAFF. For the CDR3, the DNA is TGTGCCAGCTCACCAAGGACAGGGGACACTGAAGCTTTCTTT.